Presented here are 32 T cell receptor beta chains from one specimen sequenced in a study of shared clonotypes between healthy human individuals (dated by TCRdb to 2020 to 2022). Preparation of the library involved the immunoSEQ multiplex PCR assay. The clones in this table, taken by TCRdb from immuneACCESS, are in-frame only. Not every clone is retained; where verified, under half of the shortfall comes from an unresolved V gene, and the cause of the rest is unknown. The sample table lists fewer than 650,000 clones, around 78% of them with a count of one. 12% of the sample belongs to the ten largest clones. Sequencing was done on a sample of PBMCs. Receptors originate from a woman in her thirties or forties in good health. Some clones in this sample may be carry-over from other donors' samples.

This clone was seen a single time. This may come from a read error, since a much larger clone is one base off. The chain combines TRBV6-5 with TRBJ1-1; D might be TRBD1 (6 bases). This CDR3 spans 13 amino acids. Germline CDR1 and CDR2: MNHEY and SVGAGI. The CDR3 loop reads CASRGGSATEALF. CDR3 in DNA: TGTGCCAGCAGGGGGGGCTCAGCTACTGAAGCTTTATTT.

The table lists this clone with many counts. The chain combines TRBV4-2 with TRBJ1-1, with D unclear. Germline V gene sequence: CDR1 LGHNA, CDR2 YNFKEQ. The CDR3 has 12 residues. V dropped 0 bases and J dropped 7 bases, with 6 bases sitting between them. The CDR3 reads CASSQDLDEAFF. The DNA for the CDR3 is TGTGCCAGCAGCCAAGACCTCGATGAAGCTTTCTTT.

In its sample, this clone was seen a few times. The V and J genes are TRBV11-3 and TRBJ1-1; D gene uncertain. The germline V gene has CDR1 SGHNT and CDR2 YENEEA. CDR3 size: 13 residues. Between the trimmed V and J ends, which lost 3 bases and 3 bases, there was a span of 8 bases. The CDR3 DNA reads TGTGCCAGCAGCTTGGTAGGAGACACTGAAGCTTTCTTT. It translates to CASSLVGDTEAFF.

As concerns this clone: Other DNA sequences in this specimen translate into the identical CDR3. The chain combines TRBV7-2 with TRBJ2-3; D gene ambiguous. V lost 4 bases to trimming and J lost 1 base, with 3 bases between them. CDR3 length: 12 amino acids. Germline V gene sequence: CDR1 SGHTA, CDR2 FQGNSA. CDR3 DNA sequence: TGTGCCAGCAGCTCACGCACAGATACGCAGTATTTT. The encoded protein is CASSSRTDTQYF. Using reference TRBV7-2 and TRBJ2-3 for the parts outside the CDR3, the full variable domain is GAGVSQSPSNKVTEKGKDVELRCDPISGHTALYWYRQSLGQGLEFLIYFQGNSAPDKSGLPSDRFSAERTGGSVSTLTIQRTQQEDSAVYLCASSSRTDTQYFGPGTRLTVL.

J is TRBJ2-7 and V is TRBV4-1; 7 bases match TRBD1. The CDR3 has 15 residues. Germline V gives CDR1 MGHRA, CDR2 YSYEKL. The J segment lost 2 bases and the V segment lost 2 bases, leaving 6 bases of the junction unmatched. The CDR3 coding sequence is TGCGCCAGCAGCCAAATTACAGGGGTTACCTACGAGCAGTACTTC. It is translated as CASSQITGVTYEQYF.

This chain joins TRBV18 and TRBJ2-7, with D unclear. In germline, CDR1 is KGHSH, CDR2 LQKENI. The V and J ends lost 8 bases and 3 bases respectively, with 17 bases between them. The CDR3 loop spans 14 amino acids. The CDR3 loop is CASKLPKELYEQYF. The CDR3 nucleotides read TGTGCCAGCAAGCTGCCGAAGGAGCTCTACGAGCAGTACTTC.

This chain joins TRBV11-2 and TRBJ2-1; tentative D call: TRBD2 (5 bases). The germline CDR1 and CDR2 sequences are SGHAT and FQNNGV. V was cut by 5 bases and J by 0 bases, with 14 bases left in between. The CDR3 runs 16 residues. As DNA, the CDR3 is TGTGCCAGCAGCCACAGCGGTCCTAGCTCCTACAATGAGCAGTTCTTC. It codes for CASSHSGPSSYNEQFF.

This clone showed up just once. This CDR3 is CASSRTSGSYEQYF. In nucleotides, the CDR3 is TGTGCCAGCAGCAGGACTAGCGGGAGCTACGAGCAGTACTTC. The V call is TRBV6-4, the J call TRBJ2-7; 13 bases line up with TRBD2. The germline V gene encodes CDR1 MRHNA and CDR2 SNTAGT. There are 14 residues in the CDR3. V trimming: 6 bases; J trimming: 3 bases; junction bases outside the gene matches: 2.

The rearrangement links TRBV6-5 to TRBJ1-3, with 7 bases identical to TRBD1. The germline CDR1 and CDR2 sequences are MNHEY and SVGAGI. With V trimmed by 5 bases and J by 9 bases, 7 bases remained unmatched. This CDR3 has 13 amino acids. CDR3 DNA: TGTGCCAGCAGTAGACAACAGGGGAGCACCATATATTTT. Its protein is CASSRQQGSTIYF.

The chain is built from TRBV27 and TRBJ2-2, with D maybe TRBD2 (6 bases). V was cut by 7 bases and J by 7 bases, with 16 bases left in between. This CDR3 has 14 residues. Germline V gene sequence: CDR1 MNHEY, CDR2 SMNVEV (reference sequence). In DNA, the CDR3 is TGTGCCAGCACCCCTGGGCGGGGCGGCGGGGAGCTGTTTTTT. This encodes CASTPGRGGGELFF.

This clone appeared a single time. This chain joins TRBV14 and TRBJ1-2, with D maybe TRBD1 (6 bases). Germline assignment: CDR1 SGHDN and CDR2 FVKESK. This CDR3 is 17 amino acids long. The V gene lost 1 base and the J gene lost 1 base, with 16 bases spanning the gap. Here the CDR3 reads CASSQARPTGVNYGYTF. The CDR3 region has the DNA TGTGCCAGCAGCCAAGCCCGGCCGACAGGAGTTAACTATGGCTACACCTTC.

This rearrangement joins TRBV27 to TRBJ1-5; tentatively, D is TRBD1 (5 bases). Germline V lookup: CDR1 MNHEY, CDR2 SMNVEV (reference sequence). V was shortened by 4 bases and J by 4 bases, with 11 bases between the two germline ends. The CDR3 is made up of 14 amino acids. In nucleotides, the CDR3 is TGTGCCAGCAGTTACGCCCGGGGGAATCAGCCCCAGCATTTT. This codes for CASSYARGNQPQHF.

The chain carries TRBV18 and TRBJ2-1; 7 bases align to TRBD2. CDR1 KGHSH and CDR2 LQKENI come from the germline V gene. This CDR3 is 14 amino acids long. Germline trimming cut 0 bases from V and 7 bases from J; bases unmatched to any gene: 3. The CDR3 region is CASSPPAGLNEQFF. CDR3 nucleotide sequence: TGTGCCAGCTCACCACCAGCGGGACTAAATGAGCAGTTCTTC.

The rearrangement joins TRBV7-9 to TRBJ2-1; perhaps D is TRBD1 or TRBD2 (5 bases each). CDR1 is SEHNR, CDR2 FQNEAQ, per germline (reference sequence). Deletions cut 2 bases from V and 8 bases from J, with 16 bases between. The CDR3 runs to 15 residues. The CDR3 DNA is TGTGCCAGCAGCTTAACCGGGACCGCGACCTATGAGCAGTTCTTC. Translated: CASSLTGTATYEQFF.

CDR3 nucleotide sequence: TGTGCCAGCAGCTCTAGAAGGAGCCAAGAGACCCAGTACTTC. Amino acid sequence: CASSSRRSQETQYF. The J gene is TRBJ2-5, the V gene TRBV7-2; D remains ambiguous. The CDR3 consists of 14 residues. The V gene lost 4 bases and the J gene lost 1 base, with 10 bases spanning the gap. CDR1 and CDR2 (germline): SGHTA, FQGNSA.

This chain links TRBV19 with TRBJ2-1; 8 positions agree with TRBD1. This CDR3 contains 15 residues. The germline V gene encodes CDR1 LNHDA and CDR2 SQIVND (reference sequence). Unmatched junction bases numbered 6, after V lost 2 bases and J lost 6 bases. The CDR3 region has the DNA TGTGCCAGTAGTATACACCAGGGGGCGCGCAATGAGCAGTTCTTC. It encodes CASSIHQGARNEQFF.

In its sample, this clone was seen many times. The J gene is TRBJ2-3, the V gene TRBV11-3; D is unclear. The CDR3 consists of 12 residues. The V end lost 3 bases, the J end lost 2 bases, and 3 bases lay between the germline ends. The germline V gene has CDR1 SGHNT and CDR2 YENEEA. The CDR3 region has the DNA TGTGCCAGCAGCTTTCACACAGATACGCAGTATTTT. Residues: CASSFHTDTQYF.

There are a few counts of this clone. V is TRBV7-6 and J is TRBJ2-1; weak D call: TRBD2 (5 bases). V lost 2 bases and J lost 7, with 15 bases in between. This CDR3 contains 15 residues. The germline CDR1 and CDR2 sequences are SGHVS and FNYEAQ. The CDR3 here is CASSLFEGFRNEQFF. CDR3 in DNA: TGTGCCAGCAGCTTATTCGAGGGTTTTAGGAATGAGCAGTTCTTC.

This clone was detected a few times. The sample holds other DNA sequences that translate to the same CDR3. J is TRBJ1-1 and V is TRBV6-5, with 11 bases that match TRBD1. Losses at the gene ends were 5 bases for V and 5 bases for J; bases not matched to a gene: 1. CDR1 and CDR2 from the germline V gene are MNHEY and SVGAGI. The CDR3 loop spans 13 amino acids. DNA for the CDR3: TGTGCCAGCAGTGGGACAGGGGGGACTGAAGCTTTCTTT. This sequence encodes CASSGTGGTEAFF.

In its sample, this clone was seen a few times. The chain uses TRBV7-2 and TRBJ1-3; D is possibly TRBD1 (5 bases). Germline CDR1 is SGHTA and CDR2 is FQGNSA. The CDR3 contains 14 residues. V was clipped by 4 bases and J by 6 bases, with 13 bases between them. The CDR3: CASSYLRVENTIYF. The CDR3 bases are TGTGCCAGCAGCTATCTCAGGGTTGAAAACACCATATATTTT.

V and J are TRBV28 and TRBJ2-4; D unresolved. Trimming left V 2 bases short and J 6 bases short, with 5 bases between. The CDR3 is 12 residues long. Germline assignment: CDR1 MDHEN and CDR2 SYDVKM. The CDR3 sequence is CASSLAGNIQYF. CDR3 in DNA: TGTGCCAGCAGTTTAGCCGGAAACATTCAGTACTTC.

This clone was seen repeatedly, ten times or more. The chain combines TRBV11-2 with TRBJ1-2; D may be TRBD1 (6 bases). Germline V CDR1 and CDR2: SGHAT, FQNNGV. This CDR3 has 15 amino acids. The ends were cut back, 5 bases at V and 4 bases at J, with 17 bases in the middle. The CDR3: CASSPTIGQSYGYTF. In nucleotides, the CDR3 is TGTGCCAGCAGCCCCACTATCGGACAGAGCTATGGCTACACCTTC.

The rearrangement uses TRBV25-1 and TRBJ2-5, with D maybe TRBD1 (5 bases). The DNA matches TRBJ2-7 better at its end, which makes the J call doubtful. The CDR3 has 14 residues. From germline, CDR1 is MGHDK and CDR2 SYGVNS. In DNA, the CDR3 is TGTGCCAGCAGTGAATTGGCAGGACACTACGAGCAGTACTTC. Amino acid sequence: CASSELAGHYEQYF.

The table lists this clone with a count of one. The chain recombines TRBV29-1 with TRBJ1-4; 8 bases map to TRBD1. CDR3 length: 14 amino acids. Germline loops: CDR1 SQVTM, CDR2 ANQGSEA. Unmatched junction bases numbered 6, after V lost 5 bases and J lost 4 bases. CDR3 loop: CSVYTGQGNEKLFF. CDR3 coding DNA: TGCAGCGTTTACACCGGACAGGGTAATGAAAAACTGTTTTTT.

In the case of this clone: A clone one base away is much larger, so this may be a read error. The chain has TRBV2 and TRBJ1-2; D is undetermined. The CDR3 is 15 residues long. Germline loops: CDR1 SNHLY, CDR2 FYNNEI. CDR3 coding DNA: TGTGCCAGCAGTGAGGAGGGAAAGGGTGGCTATGGCTGCACCTTC. It yields the protein CASSEEGKGGYGCTF.

This chain links TRBV7-9 with TRBJ2-7, with D possibly matching TRBD1 (6 bases). V was clipped by 5 bases and J by 7 bases, with 18 bases between them. The CDR3 is made up of 14 amino acids. CDR1 and CDR2 (germline): SEHNR, FQNEAQ (reference sequence). The CDR3 sequence is CASSHRVGSEEQYF. The CDR3 nucleotides read TGTGCCAGCAGCCACAGGGTCGGGTCGGAGGAGCAGTACTTC.

This chain links TRBV7-9 with TRBJ2-7; 7 bases agree with TRBD1. This CDR3 is built from 17 residues. Germline loops: CDR1 SEHNR, CDR2 FQNEAQ (reference sequence). Germline trimming cut 7 bases from V and 0 bases from J; bases unmatched to any gene: 15. The CDR3 is CASNPPRDSLFSYEQYF. CDR3 DNA sequence: TGTGCCAGCAACCCACCCAGGGACAGCCTTTTCTCCTACGAGCAGTACTTC.

The V gene is TRBV28, the J gene TRBJ2-3; D is uncertain. Germline V gives CDR1 MDHEN, CDR2 SYDVKM. The CDR3 has 14 amino acids. V was clipped by 4 bases and J by 0 bases, with 8 bases between them. CDR3 region: CASSSGFSTDTQYF. The CDR3 bases are TGTGCCAGCAGTTCCGGGTTTAGCACAGATACGCAGTATTTT.

This clone was counted at least ten times. The chain carries TRBV7-2 and TRBJ1-1; maybe TRBD1 (6 bases). Deletions cut 3 bases from V and 0 bases from J, with 11 bases between. The CDR3 is 15 residues long. The V gene's germline CDR1 is SGHTA and CDR2 FQGNSA. This CDR3 is CASSFGQNMNTEAFF. The CDR3 nucleotides read TGTGCCAGCAGCTTCGGACAGAACATGAACACTGAAGCTTTCTTT. The variable domain in full, completed from reference TRBV7-2 and TRBJ1-1, reads GAGVSQSPSNKVTEKGKDVELRCDPISGHTALYWYRQSLGQGLEFLIYFQGNSAPDKSGLPSDRFSAERTGGSVSTLTIQRTQQEDSAVYLCASSFGQNMNTEAFFGQGTRLTVV.

The V gene is TRBV10-2, the J gene TRBJ1-5, with D perhaps TRBD1 (6 bases). Germline values: CDR1 WSHSY, CDR2 SAAADI. The V end was cut by 4 bases, the J end by 5 bases, with 9 bases between. This CDR3 is 13 amino acids long. CDR3 DNA sequence: TGCGCCAGCAGTGCACAGGGAGATCAGCCCCAGCATTTT. Translation gives CASSAQGDQPQHF.

A single count supports this clone. The rearrangement links TRBV27 to TRBJ2-3; 8 bases agree with TRBD1. From germline, CDR1 is MNHEY and CDR2 SMNVEV (reference sequence). Unmatched junction bases numbered 3, after V lost 5 bases and J lost 2 bases. The CDR3 consists of 14 residues. The CDR3 bases are TGTGCCAGCAGTGTGGACAGGGTCACAGATACGCAGTATTTT. It specifies CASSVDRVTDTQYF.

The gene calls are TRBV30 and TRBJ2-3; TRBD1 aligns across 8 bases. CDR3 length: 13 amino acids. With V trimmed by 8 bases and J by 2 bases, 6 bases remained unmatched. Per germline, CDR1 GTSNPN and CDR2 SVGIG (reference sequence). This CDR3 is CAHRQGYTDTQYF. In DNA form, the CDR3 reads TGTGCCCATAGACAGGGGTACACAGATACGCAGTATTTT.